This TCR beta chain was identified during a study of cytomegalovirus exposure and HLA in healthy donors. Study-wide results and caveats: In presence/absence analyses, roughly uniform sequencing depth across donors was assumed. Through in vitro validation, three CMV-associated chains were shown to be specific for CMV antigens. Earlier findings revealed that most TCR beta V segments proved productive either about 87% or about 30% of the time.

The CDR3 extends over 12 amino acids. The germline V gene encodes CDR1 SGHRS and CDR2 YFSETQ. J was trimmed by 9 bases and V by 0 bases; bases with no gene match: 3. The study ran its PCR with 60 Vbeta and 13 Jbeta primers. As originally analysed: Later reanalysis found approximately 76 million unique TCR beta chains, 10 million to 12 million of them shared. Profiled with immunoSEQ multiplex PCR; TCRdb holds only in-frame clones, not every one. V, J and clone size are taken as reported in that table, and D and trimming were inferred from the DNA itself. Reported are 120,000 to 150,000 clones; the ten largest clones contain around 1.7%. On this clone itself: Its antigen is still unknown.

The rearrangement links TRBV5-1 to TRBJ2-7, with TRBD1 identical over 7 bases. The sample comprised PBMCs. This clonotype was sampled from a woman between 50 and 59 years old in good health and CMV-seronegative. The CDR3 bases are TGCGCCAGCAGCTTGGAGGGGGCTGTGCAGTACTTC. The encoded protein is CASSLEGAVQYF.